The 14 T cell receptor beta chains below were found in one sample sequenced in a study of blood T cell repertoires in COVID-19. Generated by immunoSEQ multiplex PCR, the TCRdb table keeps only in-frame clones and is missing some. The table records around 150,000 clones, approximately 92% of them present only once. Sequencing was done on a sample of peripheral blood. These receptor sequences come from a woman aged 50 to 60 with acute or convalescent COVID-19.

CDR3 region: CASSLAFFQPQHF. The CDR3 nucleotides are TGTGCCAGCAGCTTGGCCTTTTTTCAGCCCCAGCATTTT. V gene TRBV5-8 combines with J gene TRBJ1-5; D call uncertain. CDR1 is SGHTS, CDR2 YDEGEE, per germline. Between the trimmed V and J ends, which lost 0 bases and 6 bases, there was a span of 7 bases. CDR3 length: 13 residues.

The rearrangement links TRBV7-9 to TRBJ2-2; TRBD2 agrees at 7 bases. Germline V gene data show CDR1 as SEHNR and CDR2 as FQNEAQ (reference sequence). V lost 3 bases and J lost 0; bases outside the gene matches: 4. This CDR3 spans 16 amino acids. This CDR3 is CASSFPGTTNTGELFF. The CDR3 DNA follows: TGTGCCAGCAGCTTTCCCGGGACTACGAACACCGGGGAGCTGTTTTTT.

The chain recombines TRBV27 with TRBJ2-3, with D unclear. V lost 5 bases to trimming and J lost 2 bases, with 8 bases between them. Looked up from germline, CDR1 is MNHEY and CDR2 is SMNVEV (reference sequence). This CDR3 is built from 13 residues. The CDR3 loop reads CASSPRITDTQYF. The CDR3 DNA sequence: TGTGCCAGCAGTCCGCGGATCACAGATACGCAGTATTTT.

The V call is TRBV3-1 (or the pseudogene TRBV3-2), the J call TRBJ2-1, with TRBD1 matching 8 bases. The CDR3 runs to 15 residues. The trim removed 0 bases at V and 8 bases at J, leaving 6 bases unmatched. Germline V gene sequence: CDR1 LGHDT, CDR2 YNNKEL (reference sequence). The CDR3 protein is CASSQEGAGGDEQFF. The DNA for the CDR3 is TGTGCCAGCAGCCAAGAAGGGGCAGGGGGCGATGAGCAGTTCTTC.

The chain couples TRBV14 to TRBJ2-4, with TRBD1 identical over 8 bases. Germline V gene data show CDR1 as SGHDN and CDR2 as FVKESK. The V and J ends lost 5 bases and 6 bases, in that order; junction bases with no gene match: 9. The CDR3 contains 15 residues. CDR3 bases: TGTGCCAGCAGCAACGGCGGGACAGGCATAAACATTCAGTACTTC. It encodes CASSNGGTGINIQYF.

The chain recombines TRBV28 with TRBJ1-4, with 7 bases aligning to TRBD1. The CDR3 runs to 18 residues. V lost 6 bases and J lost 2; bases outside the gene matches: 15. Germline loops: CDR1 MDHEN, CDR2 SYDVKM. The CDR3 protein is CASSPTSYTGVTNEKLFF. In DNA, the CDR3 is TGTGCCAGCAGCCCGACGTCATACACAGGGGTGACTAATGAAAAACTGTTTTTT.

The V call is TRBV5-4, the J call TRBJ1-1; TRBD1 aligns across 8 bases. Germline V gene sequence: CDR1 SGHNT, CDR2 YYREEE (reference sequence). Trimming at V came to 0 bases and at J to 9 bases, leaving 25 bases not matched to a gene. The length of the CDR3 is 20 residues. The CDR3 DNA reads TGTGCCAGCAGCTTGGCCTCGCAGGGGGCACGGAGGAAGATTCAATTCAAAGCTTTCTTT. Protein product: CASSLASQGARRKIQFKAFF.

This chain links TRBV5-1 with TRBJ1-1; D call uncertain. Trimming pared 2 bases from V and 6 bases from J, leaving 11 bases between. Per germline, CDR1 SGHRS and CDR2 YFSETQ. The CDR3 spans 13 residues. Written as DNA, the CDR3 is TGCGCCAGCAGCTTTTCTGGGGAGGCTGAAGCTTTCTTT. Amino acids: CASSFSGEAEAFF.

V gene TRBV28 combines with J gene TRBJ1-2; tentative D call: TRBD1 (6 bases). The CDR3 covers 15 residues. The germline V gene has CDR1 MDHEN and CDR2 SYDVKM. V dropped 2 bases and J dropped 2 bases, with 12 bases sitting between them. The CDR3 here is CASSLGDTPNYGYTF. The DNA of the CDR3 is TGTGCCAGCAGTTTAGGGGACACGCCAAACTATGGCTACACCTTC.

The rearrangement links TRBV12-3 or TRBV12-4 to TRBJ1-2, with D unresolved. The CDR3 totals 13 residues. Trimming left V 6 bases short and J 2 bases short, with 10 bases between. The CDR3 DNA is TGTGCCAGCAGCAGGATAAGCAACTATGGCTACACCTTC. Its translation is CASSRISNYGYTF.

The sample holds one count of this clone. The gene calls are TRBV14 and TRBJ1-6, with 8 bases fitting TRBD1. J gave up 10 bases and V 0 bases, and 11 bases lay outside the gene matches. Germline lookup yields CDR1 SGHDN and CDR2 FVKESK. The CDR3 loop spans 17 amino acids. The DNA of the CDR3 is TGTGCCAGCAGCCAAGATATTTCAGGGGGCGCAAACTCACCCCTCCACTTT. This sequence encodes CASSQDISGGANSPLHF.

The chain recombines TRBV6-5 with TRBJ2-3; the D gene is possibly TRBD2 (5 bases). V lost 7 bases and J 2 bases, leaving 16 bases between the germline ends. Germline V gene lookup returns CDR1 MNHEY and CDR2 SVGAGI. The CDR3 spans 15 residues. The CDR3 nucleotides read TGTGCCAGCACCTTGACTACCCCGTACACAGATACGCAGTATTTT. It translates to CASTLTTPYTDTQYF.

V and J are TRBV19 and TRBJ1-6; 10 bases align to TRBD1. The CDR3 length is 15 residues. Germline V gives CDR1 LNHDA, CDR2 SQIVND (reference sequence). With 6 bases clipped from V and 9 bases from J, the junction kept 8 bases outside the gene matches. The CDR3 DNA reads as TGTGCCAGTAGGGAGATCGACAGGGGGCTTTCACCCCTCCACTTT. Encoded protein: CASREIDRGLSPLHF. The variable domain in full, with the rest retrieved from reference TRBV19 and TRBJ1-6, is DGGITQSPKYLFRKEGQNVTLSCEQNLNHDAMYWYRQDPGQGLRLIYYSQIVNDFQKGDIAEGYSVSREKKESFPLTVTSAQKNPTAFYLCASREIDRGLSPLHFGNGTRLTVT.

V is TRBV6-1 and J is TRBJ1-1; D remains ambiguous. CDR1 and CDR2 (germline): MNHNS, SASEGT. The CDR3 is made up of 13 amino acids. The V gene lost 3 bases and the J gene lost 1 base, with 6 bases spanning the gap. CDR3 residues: CASSEAWNTEAFF. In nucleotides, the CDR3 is TGTGCCAGCAGTGAGGCCTGGAACACTGAAGCTTTCTTT.